Listed here are 11 T cell receptor beta chains from one sample, sequenced in a study of blood T cell repertoires in COVID-19. Only in-frame clones appear in the TCRdb table, and some are missing; sequencing was by immunoSEQ multiplex PCR. The sample has about half a million clones, approximately 92% seen once. Sequencing was performed on peripheral blood. The receptors shown here come from a man between 18 and 29 years old with COVID-19, enrolled during active disease.

The CDR3 loop is CASSPTRHVNTEAFF. CDR3 DNA sequence: TGTGCCAGCAGTCCCACCCGACATGTGAACACTGAAGCTTTCTTT. The gene calls are TRBV6-6 and TRBJ1-1; D not resolved. V lost 5 bases, J lost 0 bases, and 13 bases lay in between. The CDR3 has 15 residues. Germline V gives CDR1 MNHNY, CDR2 SVGAGI (reference sequence).

This clone has more than one count but fewer than ten. V and J are TRBV3-1 (or the pseudogene TRBV3-2) and TRBJ2-7; 8 bases fit TRBD1. CDR3 length: 14 residues. In germline, CDR1 is LGHDT, CDR2 YNNKEL (reference sequence). Unmatched junction bases numbered 4, after V lost 4 bases and J lost 2 bases. DNA for the CDR3: TGTGCCAGCAGCCTAGGACAGGGCCCCTACGAGCAGTACTTC. It specifies CASSLGQGPYEQYF.

The CDR3 reads CATGRGPPVYEQYF. CDR3 nucleotide sequence: TGTGCCACCGGCCGTGGGCCCCCCGTCTACGAGCAGTACTTC. The chain is built from TRBV15 and TRBJ2-7; D is ambiguous. This CDR3 region has 14 residues. V dropped 8 bases and J dropped 3 bases, with 17 bases sitting between them. From germline, CDR1 is LNHNV and CDR2 YYDKDF (reference sequence).

As for this clone: The same CDR3 arises from other DNA sequences in this sample as well. The chain is built from TRBV18 and TRBJ2-5; D unclear. CDR3 size: 10 residues. In germline, CDR1 is KGHSH, CDR2 LQKENI. The ends were cut back, 6 bases at V and 5 bases at J, with 4 bases in the middle. The CDR3 sequence is CASSGETQYF. The CDR3 bases are TGTGCCAGCTCCGGTGAGACCCAGTACTTC.

This chain links TRBV5-1 with TRBJ2-1, with a weak D call TRBD2 (6 bases). This CDR3 has 15 residues. V lost 4 bases and J lost 0, with 11 bases in between. Germline values: CDR1 SGHRS, CDR2 YFSETQ. The CDR3 sequence: CASSTSGSSYNEQFF. CDR3 sequence (DNA): TGCGCCAGCAGCACGTCCGGGAGCTCCTACAATGAGCAGTTCTTC.

The gene calls are TRBV6-1 and TRBJ2-1, with 10 bases identical to TRBD2. Germline assignment: CDR1 MNHNS and CDR2 SASEGT. There are 15 residues in the CDR3. With 1 base clipped from V and 5 bases from J, the junction kept 2 bases outside the gene matches. The CDR3 sequence is CASSEGSGGHNEQFF. CDR3 DNA sequence: TGTGCCAGCAGTGAAGGTAGCGGGGGGCACAATGAGCAGTTCTTC.

The rearrangement links TRBV11-3 to TRBJ2-2; the match to TRBD1 covers 9 bases. The CDR3 is 16 amino acids. With V trimmed by 0 bases and J by 7 bases, 6 bases remained unmatched. In germline, CDR1 is SGHNT, CDR2 YENEEA. The CDR3 reads CASSLERTGVLGELFF. In DNA form, the CDR3 reads TGTGCCAGCAGCTTAGAGAGGACAGGGGTTCTCGGGGAGCTGTTTTTT.

The rearrangement links TRBV7-9 to TRBJ2-1; 7 bases fit TRBD2. Germline V gene lookup returns CDR1 SEHNR and CDR2 FQNEAQ (reference sequence). The CDR3 runs 15 residues. V gave up 2 bases and J gave up 8 bases; unmatched junction bases: 9. As DNA, the CDR3 is TGTGCCAGCAGCTTAATCGGGGGGATGCGCGATGAGCAGTTCTTC. Amino acids: CASSLIGGMRDEQFF.

The chain couples TRBV21-1 to TRBJ1-6; whether TRBD1, the table's D call, matches the DNA was not checked. TRBV21-1 is shown as a pseudogene. This CDR3 is built from 19 residues. CDR3 nucleotide sequence: TGTGCCAGCAGCCCCCGGGCAGGGGGAGTAGGAGGCTATAATTCACCCCTCCACTTT. It encodes CASSPRAGGVGGYNSPLHF.

The chain joins TRBV5-4 to TRBJ1-4, with 7 positions matching TRBD1. The length of the CDR3 is 13 residues. Germline lookup yields CDR1 SGHNT and CDR2 YYREEE (reference sequence). With V trimmed by 1 base and J by 7 bases, 1 base remained unmatched. The CDR3 loop is CASSLQGVEKLFF. CDR3 coding DNA: TGTGCCAGCAGCTTGCAGGGGGTTGAAAAACTGTTTTTT. Full variable domain (remainder filled in from reference TRBV5-4 and TRBJ1-4): ETGVTQSPTHLIKTRGQQVTLRCSSQSGHNTVSWYQQALGQGPQFIFQYYREEENGRGNFPPRFSGLQFPNYSSELNVNALELDDSALYLCASSLQGVEKLFFGSGTQLSVL.

The rearrangement joins TRBV25-1 to TRBJ2-5, with 11 bases matching TRBD2. Germline-derived CDR1 and CDR2 are MGHDK and SYGVNS. The V and J ends lost 8 bases and 7 bases, in that order; junction bases with no gene match: 6. This CDR3 contains 13 residues. CDR3 sequence reads: CASGLAGGGTQYF. CDR3 nucleotides: TGTGCCAGCGGTCTAGCGGGGGGAGGGACCCAGTACTTC.